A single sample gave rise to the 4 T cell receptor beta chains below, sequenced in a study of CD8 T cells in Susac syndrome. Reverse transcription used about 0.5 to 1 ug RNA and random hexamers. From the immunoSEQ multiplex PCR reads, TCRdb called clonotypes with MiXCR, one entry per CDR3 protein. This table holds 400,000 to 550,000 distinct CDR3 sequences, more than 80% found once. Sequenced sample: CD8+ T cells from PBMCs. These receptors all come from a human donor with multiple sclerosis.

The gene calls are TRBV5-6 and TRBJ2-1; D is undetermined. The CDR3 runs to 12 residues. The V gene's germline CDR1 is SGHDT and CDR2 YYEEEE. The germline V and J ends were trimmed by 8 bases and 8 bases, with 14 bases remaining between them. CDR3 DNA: TGTGCCAGTTCCTCCCTGGACGATGAGCAGTTCTTC. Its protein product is CASSSLDDEQFF.

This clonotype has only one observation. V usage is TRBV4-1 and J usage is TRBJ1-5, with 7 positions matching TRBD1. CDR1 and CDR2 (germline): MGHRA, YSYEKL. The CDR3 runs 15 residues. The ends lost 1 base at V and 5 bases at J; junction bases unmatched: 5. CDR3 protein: CASSQGDSEYQPQHF. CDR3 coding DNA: TGCGCCAGCAGCCAAGGGGACAGTGAATATCAGCCCCAGCATTTT.

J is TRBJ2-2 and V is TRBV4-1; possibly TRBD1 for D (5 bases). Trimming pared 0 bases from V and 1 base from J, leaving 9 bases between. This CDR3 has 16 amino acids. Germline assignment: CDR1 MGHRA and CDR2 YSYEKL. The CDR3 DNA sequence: TGCGCCAGCAGCCAAGAAGGAAGGGGGAACACCGGGGAGCTGTTTTTT. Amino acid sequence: CASSQEGRGNTGELFF.

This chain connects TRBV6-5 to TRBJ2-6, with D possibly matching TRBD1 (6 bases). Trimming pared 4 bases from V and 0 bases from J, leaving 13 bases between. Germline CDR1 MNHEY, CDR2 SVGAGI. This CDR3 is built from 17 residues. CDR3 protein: CASSLDSPFSGANVLTF. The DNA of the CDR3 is TGTGCCAGCAGTTTGGACAGCCCATTCTCTGGGGCCAACGTCCTGACTTTC.